The T cell receptor (beta chain) under discussion was sequenced for a study of Graves' ophthalmopathy and Graves' hyperthyroidism. Study in general: Peripheral blood was gathered at the point of initial diagnosis, before any treatment started.

Many counts were recorded for this clonotype. PBMCs were isolated from a 10 ml sample of fresh peripheral blood. The sequenced template was RNA, covering the TCR beta CDR3 region. First-round RT-PCR used HTBI primers; second-round multiplex PCR followed. One entry per CDR3 protein, called by TCRdb with MiXCR from the multiplex PCR reads. The sample records roughly 300,000 distinct CDR3 sequences, under 20% being singletons. The source is an adult man with Graves' ophthalmopathy. The sample consisted of peripheral blood.

CDR3: CASRRDSPRELFF. CDR3 nucleotides: TGTGCCAGCAGACGGGACAGCCCCCGGGAGCTGTTTTTT. The chain couples TRBV6-5 to TRBJ2-2; 7 bases match TRBD1. Per the germline V gene, CDR1 is MNHEY and CDR2 is SVGAGI. With 6 bases clipped from V and 9 bases from J, the junction kept 7 bases outside the gene matches. The CDR3 consists of 13 residues.